Below are 3 T cell receptor beta chains sequenced from a single sample in a study of cytomegalovirus exposure and HLA in healthy donors (dated by TCRdb to about 2017). The method was the immunoSEQ multiplex PCR assay. A mixture of 60 forward primers for TCR Vbeta segments and 13 reverse primers for TCR Jbeta segments was used in the multiplex PCR. TCRdb re-hosts the immuneACCESS table, in-frame sequences only. Its copies lack some clones; in the studies checked, an unresolved V gene accounts for under half of them, and the cause for the rest is not known. This sample comprises 200,000 to 250,000 clones, 76% of them detected only once. The ten largest clones capture approximately 0.63% of the sample. Sequencing was performed on PBMCs. The receptors were gathered from a man younger than 35 in good health and CMV-seronegative.

The rearrangement joins TRBV5-8 to TRBJ2-7, with D perhaps TRBD1 (6 bases). V was trimmed by 6 bases and J by 7 bases, leaving 20 bases between them. Germline CDR1 is SGHTS and CDR2 is YDEGEE. CDR3 length equals 14 residues. CDR3 sequence: CASTTGMELGEQYF. Written as DNA, the CDR3 is TGTGCCAGCACTACAGGGATGGAGTTGGGAGAGCAGTACTTC.

This clone appeared a few times. The J gene is TRBJ1-1, the V gene TRBV29-1; no reliable D call. Germline V lookup: CDR1 SQVTM, CDR2 ANQGSEA. V lost 5 bases to trimming and J lost 10 bases, with 11 bases between them. The CDR3 loop spans 10 amino acids. For the CDR3, the DNA is TGCAGCGTTTTGGCCCCCTCAGCTTTCTTT. This gives the protein CSVLAPSAFF.

There are a few counts of this clone. The chain carries TRBV30 and TRBJ1-5, with D unclear. V was pared by 0 bases and J by 5 bases, with 17 bases between. Germline loops: CDR1 GTSNPN, CDR2 SVGIG (reference sequence). The CDR3 runs 16 residues. This CDR3 reads CAWSVPMQAAYQPQHF. The DNA for the CDR3 is TGTGCCTGGAGTGTCCCAATGCAGGCCGCTTATCAGCCCCAGCATTTT.